Listed here are 27 T cell receptor beta chains from one sample, sequenced in a study of cytotoxic CD8 clonotypes in ibrutinib-treated CLL. Data came from immunoSEQ multiplex PCR; TCRdb stores just in-frame clones and leaves some out. Of approximately 160,000 clones in the sample, roughly 88% were seen once. This sample comprised PBMCs, obtained at disease progression, from a patient treated with ibrutinib. The receptors stem from a human donor with chronic lymphocytic leukemia.

This chain joins TRBV19 and TRBJ1-2, with TRBD1 matching 7 bases. Germline-derived CDR1 and CDR2 are LNHDA and SQIVND (reference sequence). V shed 3 bases and J 6 bases; nucleotides not matched to a gene: 7. The CDR3 is 14 residues long. Here the CDR3 DNA reads TGTGCCAGTAGTATCGAGACAGGGTCGGATGGCTACACCTTC. It yields the protein CASSIETGSDGYTF.

The V and J genes are TRBV27 and TRBJ2-1; 7 bases are a match to TRBD1. The CDR3 spans 12 residues. The ends lost 5 bases at V and 7 bases at J; junction bases unmatched: 2. Germline V CDR1 and CDR2: MNHEY, SMNVEV (reference sequence). CDR3 amino acids: CASSVQGNEQFF. The CDR3 DNA reads TGTGCCAGCAGTGTACAGGGGAATGAGCAGTTCTTC.

The V gene is TRBV27, the J gene TRBJ1-1; D unresolved. Germline V lookup: CDR1 MNHEY, CDR2 SMNVEV (reference sequence). V was shortened by 4 bases and J by 4 bases, with 13 bases between the two germline ends. The CDR3 extends over 14 amino acids. The CDR3 sequence is CASSSRAGITEAFF. CDR3 bases: TGTGCCAGCAGTTCGCGGGCCGGGATCACTGAAGCTTTCTTT.

The chain employs TRBV18 and TRBJ2-4; the D is unclear. This CDR3 is built from 15 residues. The ends were cut back, 6 bases at V and 2 bases at J, with 14 bases in the middle. Looked up from germline, CDR1 is KGHSH and CDR2 is LQKENI. CDR3 sequence: CASSDAGQTKNIQYF. The CDR3 nucleotides are TGTGCCAGCTCCGACGCAGGTCAAACCAAAAACATTCAGTACTTC.

The chain is built from TRBV7-2 and TRBJ2-5; 8 bases match TRBD1. The CDR3 contains 14 residues. Germline lookup yields CDR1 SGHTA and CDR2 FQGNSA. J was trimmed by 4 bases and V by 5 bases; bases with no gene match: 6. CDR3 region: CASSPQTGVETQYF. The CDR3 DNA is TGTGCCAGCAGCCCACAGACAGGGGTAGAGACCCAGTACTTC. The whole variable domain, remainder taken from reference TRBV7-2 and TRBJ2-5, is GAGVSQSPSNKVTEKGKDVELRCDPISGHTALYWYRQSLGQGLEFLIYFQGNSAPDKSGLPSDRFSAERTGGSVSTLTIQRTQQEDSAVYLCASSPQTGVETQYFGPGTRLLVL.

The J gene is TRBJ2-7, the V gene TRBV6-4; a possible D gene is TRBD2 (6 bases). Deletions cut 4 bases from V and 0 bases from J, with 13 bases between. CDR3 length: 15 amino acids. The germline CDR1 and CDR2 sequences are MRHNA and SNTAGT. As DNA, the CDR3 is TGTGCCAGCAGTGTGGAGGGAGGCCCCTCCTACGAGCAGTACTTC. This codes for CASSVEGGPSYEQYF.

This clone appeared a single time. The chain uses TRBV30 and TRBJ2-3; 10 nucleotides line up with TRBD1. Germline trimming cut 1 base from V and 1 base from J; bases unmatched to any gene: 2. The CDR3 runs to 15 residues. Germline CDR1 and CDR2: GTSNPN and SVGIG (reference sequence). For the CDR3, the DNA is TGTGCCTGGAGTGGACAGGGGGCTCGCACAGATACGCAGTATTTT. The encoded protein is CAWSGQGARTDTQYF.

The chain has TRBV25-1 and TRBJ1-3, with 7 bases aligning to TRBD1. The V gene's germline CDR1 is MGHDK and CDR2 SYGVNS. The CDR3 spans 15 residues. The V gene end was trimmed by 2 bases and the J gene end by 4 bases; junction bases not matched to a gene: 5. The CDR3 loop reads CASSELGTEGNTIYF. CDR3 bases: TGTGCCAGCAGTGAACTCGGGACAGAAGGAAACACCATATATTTT.

This chain links TRBV11-2 with TRBJ2-5; D perhaps matches TRBD2 (5 bases). Germline assignment: CDR1 SGHAT and CDR2 FQNNGV. Trimming removed 0 bases from V and 5 bases from J, with 7 bases in between. This CDR3 comprises 13 residues. As DNA, the CDR3 is TGTGCCAGCAGCTTAGATCGGGATGAGACCCAGTACTTC. Translating it yields CASSLDRDETQYF.

The chain is built from TRBV28 and TRBJ1-2; weak D call: TRBD1 (6 bases). The CDR3 loop spans 13 amino acids. Germline V gives CDR1 MDHEN, CDR2 SYDVKM. The V and J ends lost 10 bases and 3 bases respectively, with 15 bases between them. The CDR3 spells CAIQLQGYYGYTF. In DNA, the CDR3 is TGTGCCATCCAATTGCAGGGGTACTATGGCTACACCTTC.

This chain uses TRBV4-2 with TRBJ2-3, with D unclear. Trimming took off 11 bases at V and 4 bases at J, with 13 bases between the two ends. The CDR3 loop spans 12 amino acids. Germline V lookup: CDR1 LGHNA, CDR2 YNFKEQ. This CDR3 is CAGRGHPDTQYF. The CDR3 DNA reads as TGTGCCGGACGAGGTCACCCAGATACGCAGTATTTT.

CDR3 DNA sequence: TGTGCCAGCACCGCTGTGGGGAACGGAGGGGCCTACGAGCAGTACTTC. Its protein is CASTAVGNGGAYEQYF. V and J are TRBV28 and TRBJ2-7, with TRBD2 as a possible D gene (6 bases). Germline V lookup: CDR1 MDHEN, CDR2 SYDVKM. The CDR3 sequence is 16 residues long. The ends were cut back, 7 bases at V and 2 bases at J, with 21 bases in the middle.

This sequence joins TRBV7-6 and TRBJ2-2; D is undetermined. Germline CDR1 SGHVS, CDR2 FNYEAQ. The CDR3 is 14 amino acids. Trimming took 5 bases from V and 5 from J, leaving 12 bases between them. DNA for the CDR3: TGTGCCAGCAGCCGCCTTATCTCGACCGGGGAGCTGTTTTTT. Encoded protein: CASSRLISTGELFF.

The chain employs TRBV6-5 and TRBJ1-1; possible D gene TRBD1, 5 bases. CDR1 and CDR2 from the germline V gene are MNHEY and SVGAGI. Trimming shortened V by 5 bases and J by 11 bases, and 21 bases separated the two germline ends. This CDR3 has 14 residues. The CDR3, as DNA: TGTGCCAGCAGTCCACCCGGAGGGGCATTTTCGGCTTTCTTT. This codes for CASSPPGGAFSAFF.

The V gene is TRBV9, the J gene TRBJ2-7; TRBD1 agrees at 7 bases. Unmatched junction bases numbered 15, after V lost 3 bases and J lost 9 bases. Germline V gives CDR1 SGDLS, CDR2 YYNGEE. The CDR3 runs to 15 residues. The chain's CDR3 is CASSESGQDLRGQYF. The CDR3, as DNA: TGTGCCAGCAGCGAGAGTGGACAGGATCTACGAGGGCAGTACTTC.

This clone was counted a single time. Written as DNA, the CDR3 is TGTGCCAGCTCACCAACGACAGGGGGCGCTTACAATGAGCAGTTCTTC. This encodes CASSPTTGGAYNEQFF. The genes are TRBV18 and TRBJ2-1; 10 positions match TRBD1. This CDR3 contains 16 residues. V was pared by 2 bases and J by 4 bases, with 5 bases of the junction left unmatched. CDR1 is KGHSH, CDR2 LQKENI, per germline.

This clone was found a few times. This chain links TRBV28 with TRBJ2-5; 7 nucleotides line up with TRBD2. The CDR3 runs 18 residues. The trim removed 6 bases at V and 5 bases at J, leaving 21 bases unmatched. Looked up from germline, CDR1 is MDHEN and CDR2 is SYDVKM. The CDR3 DNA follows: TGTGCCAGCAGGGGTCTCGCCCGGGCTAGCGGAAGAGGGGAGACCCAGTACTTC. Encoded protein: CASRGLARASGRGETQYF.

The chain joins TRBV18 to TRBJ1-1; TRBD1 aligns across 9 bases. The CDR3 is made up of 13 amino acids. CDR1 and CDR2 (germline): KGHSH, LQKENI. V was clipped by 5 bases and J by 6 bases; unmatched bases: 4. In DNA, the CDR3 is TGTGCCAGCTCAGCCACAGGGGGCGCTGAAGCTTTCTTT. This gives the protein CASSATGGAEAFF.

The rearrangement joins TRBV19 to TRBJ1-5, with no clear D. There are 13 residues in the CDR3. Deletions cut 10 bases from V and 7 bases from J, with 17 bases between. The germline V gene encodes CDR1 LNHDA and CDR2 SQIVND (reference sequence). The CDR3 DNA reads TGTGCCACTACCTCAAGCCCTAGGCAGCCCCAGCATTTT. Residues: CATTSSPRQPQHF.

This rearrangement joins TRBV19 to TRBJ2-2; 7 nucleotides line up with TRBD2. Losses at the gene ends were 5 bases for V and 3 bases for J; bases not matched to a gene: 9. This CDR3 is 16 amino acids long. CDR1 is LNHDA and CDR2 is SQIVND in the germline V gene (reference sequence). The CDR3 loop reads CASSGGGGRDTGELFF. DNA of the CDR3: TGTGCCAGTAGTGGAGGAGGCGGGAGAGACACCGGGGAGCTGTTTTTT.

The chain uses TRBV6-6 and TRBJ2-5; D remains unclear. Trimming stripped 5 bases from V and 5 bases from J, with 9 bases between. This CDR3 has 12 amino acids. Germline V gene sequence: CDR1 MNHNY, CDR2 SVGAGI (reference sequence). In DNA form, the CDR3 reads TGTGCCAGCAGTCGCATTGGGGAGACCCAGTACTTC. Amino acids: CASSRIGETQYF.

The rearrangement joins TRBV9 to TRBJ2-3, with TRBD2 identical over 8 bases. The length of the CDR3 is 17 residues. Germline CDR1 is SGDLS and CDR2 is YYNGEE. The trim removed 4 bases at V and 3 bases at J, leaving 13 bases unmatched. This CDR3 is CASSPGSGSGMTDTQYF. CDR3 sequence (DNA): TGTGCCAGCAGCCCCGGTTCGGGTAGCGGGATGACAGATACGCAGTATTTT.

This rearrangement joins TRBV2 to TRBJ1-2; no definite D call. The CDR3 extends over 11 amino acids. Germline-derived CDR1 and CDR2 are SNHLY and FYNNEI. Trimming removed 4 bases at V and 12 bases at J, with 12 bases between. This CDR3 is CASSGNSWNTF. CDR3 nucleotide sequence: TGTGCCAGCAGTGGAAACAGCTGGAACACCTTC.

For the CDR3, the DNA is TGTGCCAGCAGCTTCGGGGGGGAGACCCAGTACTTC. Encoded protein: CASSFGGETQYF. The gene calls are TRBV7-3 and TRBJ2-5; TRBD2 matches at 7 bases. After removal of 3 bases from V and 5 bases from J, the junction contained 0 bases not matched to a gene. This CDR3 comprises 12 residues. CDR1 and CDR2 (germline): SGHTA, FQGTGA.

This rearrangement joins TRBV5-6 to TRBJ2-1; 9 bases are shared with TRBD2. CDR3 length: 13 residues. V lost 5 bases and J lost 8; bases outside the gene matches: 5. Germline-derived CDR1 and CDR2 are SGHDT and YYEEEE. The CDR3 DNA reads TGTGCCAGCAGGAGAGCGGGGGGCTATGAGCAGTTCTTC. This translates into CASRRAGGYEQFF.

This chain links TRBV28 with TRBJ2-4, with a weak D call TRBD1 (6 bases). The V gene lost 5 bases and the J gene lost 2 bases, with 13 bases spanning the gap. The germline gives CDR1 MDHEN, CDR2 SYDVKM. CDR3 length: 15 residues. The CDR3 sequence: CASSTRGHSKNIQYF. DNA for the CDR3: TGTGCCAGCAGTACCAGGGGTCACTCCAAAAACATTCAGTACTTC.

V is TRBV14 and J is TRBJ2-1; D is undetermined. The germline V gene encodes CDR1 SGHDN and CDR2 FVKESK. This CDR3 spans 18 amino acids. The V and J ends lost 2 bases and 7 bases respectively, with 24 bases between them. The CDR3 spells CASSQLGYQTGHPNEQFF. CDR3 coding DNA: TGTGCCAGCAGCCAACTCGGATACCAAACGGGTCATCCAAATGAGCAGTTCTTC.